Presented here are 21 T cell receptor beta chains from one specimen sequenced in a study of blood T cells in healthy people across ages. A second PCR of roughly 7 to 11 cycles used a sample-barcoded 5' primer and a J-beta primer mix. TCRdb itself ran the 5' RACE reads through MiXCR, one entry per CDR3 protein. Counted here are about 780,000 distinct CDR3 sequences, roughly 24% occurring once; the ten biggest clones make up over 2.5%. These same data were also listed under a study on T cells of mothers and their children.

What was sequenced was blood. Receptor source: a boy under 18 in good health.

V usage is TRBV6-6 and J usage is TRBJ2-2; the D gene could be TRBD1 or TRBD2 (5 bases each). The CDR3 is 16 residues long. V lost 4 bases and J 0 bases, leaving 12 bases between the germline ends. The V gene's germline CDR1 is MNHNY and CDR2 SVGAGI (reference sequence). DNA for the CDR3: TGTGCCAGCAGTTTTGGGACGAGCGCGAACACCGGGGAGCTGTTTTTT. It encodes CASSFGTSANTGELFF.

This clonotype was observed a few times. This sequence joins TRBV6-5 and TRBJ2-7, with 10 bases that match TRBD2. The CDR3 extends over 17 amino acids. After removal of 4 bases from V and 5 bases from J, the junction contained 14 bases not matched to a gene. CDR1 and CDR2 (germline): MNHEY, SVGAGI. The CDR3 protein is CASSLRRALAGVDEQYF. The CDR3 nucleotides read TGTGCCAGCAGTTTGCGAAGGGCCCTAGCGGGAGTGGACGAGCAGTACTTC.

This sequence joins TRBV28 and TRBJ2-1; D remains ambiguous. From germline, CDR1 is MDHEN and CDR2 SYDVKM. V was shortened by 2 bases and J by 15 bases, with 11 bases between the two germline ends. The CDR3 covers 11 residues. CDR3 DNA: TGTGCCAGCAGTTTACGCCAACGGCCGTTCTTC. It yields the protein CASSLRQRPFF.

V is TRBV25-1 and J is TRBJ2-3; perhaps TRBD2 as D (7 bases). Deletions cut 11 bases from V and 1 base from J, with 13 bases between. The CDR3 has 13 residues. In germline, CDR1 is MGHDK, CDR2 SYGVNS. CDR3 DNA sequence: TGTGCCTCGGGGGGCAAGGGCACAGATACGCAGTATTTT. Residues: CASGGKGTDTQYF.

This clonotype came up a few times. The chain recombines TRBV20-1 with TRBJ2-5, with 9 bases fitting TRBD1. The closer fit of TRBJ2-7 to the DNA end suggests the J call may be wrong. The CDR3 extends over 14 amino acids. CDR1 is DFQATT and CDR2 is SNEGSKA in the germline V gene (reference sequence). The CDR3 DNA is TGCAGTGCCCGACAGGGGGTGGGAACCTACGAGCAGTACTTC. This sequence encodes CSARQGVGTYEQYF.

The CDR3 DNA reads TGCGCCAGCAGCTTGCCCCCGGGACAGATAAGAAAGACCCAGTACTTC. This encodes CASSLPPGQIRKTQYF. The chain employs TRBV5-1 and TRBJ2-5; 7 bases fit TRBD1. The germline V gene encodes CDR1 SGHRS and CDR2 YFSETQ. Germline trimming cut 1 base from V and 6 bases from J; bases unmatched to any gene: 12. The CDR3 length is 16 residues.

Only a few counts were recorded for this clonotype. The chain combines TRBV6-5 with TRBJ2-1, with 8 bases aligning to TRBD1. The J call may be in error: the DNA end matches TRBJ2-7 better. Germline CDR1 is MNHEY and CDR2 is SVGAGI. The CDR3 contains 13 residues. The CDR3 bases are TGTGCCGCAGGGGGCCTTTCAACCTACGAGCAGTACTTC. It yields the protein CAAGGLSTYEQYF.

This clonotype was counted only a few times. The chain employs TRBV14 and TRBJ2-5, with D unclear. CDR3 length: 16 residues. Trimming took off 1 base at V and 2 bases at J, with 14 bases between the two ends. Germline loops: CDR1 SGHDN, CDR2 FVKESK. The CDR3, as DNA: TGTGCCAGCAGCCAAGGGGTTTACGGAGAGCAAGAGACCCAGTACTTC. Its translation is CASSQGVYGEQETQYF. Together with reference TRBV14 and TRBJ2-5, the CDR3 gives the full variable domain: EAGVTQFPSHSVIEKGQTVTLRCDPISGHDNLYWYRRVMGKEIKFLLHFVKESKQDESGMPNNRFLAERTGGTYSTLKVQPAELEDSGVYFCASSQGVYGEQETQYFGPGTRLLVL.

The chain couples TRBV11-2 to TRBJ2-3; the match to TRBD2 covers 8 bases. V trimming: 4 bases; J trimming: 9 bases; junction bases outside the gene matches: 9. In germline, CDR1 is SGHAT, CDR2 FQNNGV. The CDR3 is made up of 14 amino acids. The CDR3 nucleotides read TGTGCCAGCAGCTCAATCTCCGGGACTAGAACGCAGTATTTT. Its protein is CASSSISGTRTQYF.

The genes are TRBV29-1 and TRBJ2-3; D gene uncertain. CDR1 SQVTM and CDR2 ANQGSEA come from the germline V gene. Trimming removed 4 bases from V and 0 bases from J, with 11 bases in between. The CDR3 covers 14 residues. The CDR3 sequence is CSVASSTSTDTQYF. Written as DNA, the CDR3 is TGCAGCGTTGCATCATCCACTAGCACAGATACGCAGTATTTT.

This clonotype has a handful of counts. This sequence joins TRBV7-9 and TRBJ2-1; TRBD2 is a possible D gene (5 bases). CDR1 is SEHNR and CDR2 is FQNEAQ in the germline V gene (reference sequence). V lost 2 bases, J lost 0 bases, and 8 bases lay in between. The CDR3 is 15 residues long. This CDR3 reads CASSLLRGSYNEQFF. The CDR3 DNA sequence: TGTGCCAGCAGCTTATTACGGGGCTCCTACAATGAGCAGTTCTTC.

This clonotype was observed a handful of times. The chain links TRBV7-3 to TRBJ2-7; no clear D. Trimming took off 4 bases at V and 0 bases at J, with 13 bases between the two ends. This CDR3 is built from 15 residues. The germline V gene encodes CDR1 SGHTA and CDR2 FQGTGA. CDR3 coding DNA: TGTGCCAGCAGCTATCAGGCTATGGGCTCCTACGAGCAGTACTTC. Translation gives CASSYQAMGSYEQYF.

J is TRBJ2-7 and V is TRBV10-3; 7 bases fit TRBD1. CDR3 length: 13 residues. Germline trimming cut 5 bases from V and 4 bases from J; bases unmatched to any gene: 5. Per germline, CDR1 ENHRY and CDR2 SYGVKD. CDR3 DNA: TGTGCCATCAGTTCCGGGACAGTTTACGAGCAGTACGTC. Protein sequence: CAISSGTVYEQYV.

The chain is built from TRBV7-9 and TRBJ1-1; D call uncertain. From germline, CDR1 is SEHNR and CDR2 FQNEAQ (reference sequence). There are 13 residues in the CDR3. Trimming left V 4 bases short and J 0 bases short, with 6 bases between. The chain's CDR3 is CASSWVMNTEAFF. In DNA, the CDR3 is TGTGCCAGCAGCTGGGTGATGAACACTGAAGCTTTCTTT.

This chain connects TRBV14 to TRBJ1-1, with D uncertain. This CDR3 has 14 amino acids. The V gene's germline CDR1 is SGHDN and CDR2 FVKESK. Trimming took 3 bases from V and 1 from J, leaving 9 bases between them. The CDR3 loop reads CASSQIQKNTEAFF. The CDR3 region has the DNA TGTGCCAGCAGCCAGATCCAAAAGAACACTGAAGCTTTCTTT.

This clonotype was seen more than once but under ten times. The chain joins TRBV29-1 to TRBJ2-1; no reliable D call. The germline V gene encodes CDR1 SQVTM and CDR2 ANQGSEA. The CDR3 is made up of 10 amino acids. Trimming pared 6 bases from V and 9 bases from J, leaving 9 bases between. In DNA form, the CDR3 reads TGCAGCGTCAAGTGGGGTGAGCAGTTCTTC. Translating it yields CSVKWGEQFF.

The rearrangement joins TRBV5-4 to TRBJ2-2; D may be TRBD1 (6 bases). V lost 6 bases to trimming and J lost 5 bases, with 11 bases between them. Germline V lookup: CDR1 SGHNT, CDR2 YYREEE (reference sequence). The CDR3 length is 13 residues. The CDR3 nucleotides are TGTGCCAGCACCCGAGGGGGAACCGGGGAGCTGTTTTTT. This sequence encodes CASTRGGTGELFF.

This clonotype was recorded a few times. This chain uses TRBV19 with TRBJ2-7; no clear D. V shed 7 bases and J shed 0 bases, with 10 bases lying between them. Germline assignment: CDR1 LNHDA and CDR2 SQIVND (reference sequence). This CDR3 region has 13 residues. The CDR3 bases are TGTGCCAGTAATGCAGGCTACTCCTACGAGCAGTACTTC. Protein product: CASNAGYSYEQYF.

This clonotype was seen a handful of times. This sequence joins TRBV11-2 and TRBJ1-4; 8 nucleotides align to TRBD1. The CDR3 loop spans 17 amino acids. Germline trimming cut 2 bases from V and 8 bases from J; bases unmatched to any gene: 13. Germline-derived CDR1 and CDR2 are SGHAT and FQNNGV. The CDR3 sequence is CASSLIPTGAPWEKLFF. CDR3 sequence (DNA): TGTGCCAGCAGCTTAATTCCGACAGGGGCGCCCTGGGAAAAACTGTTTTTT.

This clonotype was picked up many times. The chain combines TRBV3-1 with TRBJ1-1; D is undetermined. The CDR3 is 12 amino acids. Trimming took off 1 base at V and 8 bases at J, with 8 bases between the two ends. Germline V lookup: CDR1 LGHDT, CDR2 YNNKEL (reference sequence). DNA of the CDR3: TGTGCCAGCAGCCAAGGAGGAGCCGAAGCTTTCTTT. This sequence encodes CASSQGGAEAFF.

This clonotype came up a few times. CDR3 residues: CSARGSRGRVYEQYF. CDR3 DNA: TGCAGTGCTAGGGGGTCGCGGGGGCGGGTGTACGAGCAGTACTTC. V and J are TRBV20-1 and TRBJ2-7, with TRBD2 as a possible D gene (7 bases). Germline values: CDR1 DFQATT, CDR2 SNEGSKA (reference sequence). Trimming removed 3 bases at V and 4 bases at J, with 19 bases between. The length of the CDR3 is 15 residues.